These T cell receptor beta chains were read from a single sample in a study of blood T cell repertoires in COVID-19. TCRdb keeps only in-frame clones here, not all; method: immunoSEQ multiplex PCR. The sample records fewer than 300,000 clones, about nine tenths being singletons. The sequenced sample consisted of peripheral blood. The receptors derive from a person aged 18-35 years with COVID-19, enrolled during active disease. The CDR3 runs from the conserved cysteine through the conserved F or W. A D gene is named only where the DNA matches it firmly.

>TRBJ1-4|TRBV4-1|-
TGCGCCAGCAGCCAAGACCCCCCTCCGACAGCCTCGTGGGAAAAACTGTTTTTT
CASSQDPPPTASWEKLFF
>TRBJ2-3|TRBV19|-
TGTGCCAGTAGTATAGGTGGCGGGCCCACAGATACGCAGTATTTT
CASSIGGGPTDTQYF
>TRBJ2-3|TRBV9|TRBD1
TGTGCCAGCAGCGGGGGGGACAGGGACAGCACAGATACGCAGTATTTT
CASSGGDRDSTDTQYF
>TRBJ2-7|TRBV27|-
TGTGCCAGCAGTCACTCGACAACCTACGAGCAGTACTTC
CASSHSTTYEQYF
>TRBJ2-3|TRBV11-2|TRBD2
TGTGCCAGCAGCTCCCCAATGCGGGAGAGGACAGATACGCAGTATTTT
CASSSPMRERTDTQYF
>TRBJ2-7|TRBV11-1|-
TGTGCCAGCAGCTTAGCCCTAGGGGTGGGCTACGAGCAGTACTTC
CASSLALGVGYEQYF
>TRBJ2-1|TRBV19|TRBD2
TGTGCCAGTAGTATTGTAGCGGGAGGTGTTGAGCAGTTCTTC
CASSIVAGGVEQFF
>TRBJ1-2|TRBV28|TRBD1
TGTGCCAGCAGTTTCACAGGGGATGGCTACACCTTC
CASSFTGDGYTF
>TRBJ1-3|TRBV4-3|-
TGCGCCAGCAGCTATGACAGCTCTGGAAACACCATATATTTT
CASSYDSSGNTIYF
>TRBJ2-1|TRBV7-3|TRBD2
TGTGCCAGCAGCTCAAAGGGACTAGCGGGAGTAAATGAGCAGTTCTTC
CASSSKGLAGVNEQFF
>TRBJ1-5|TRBV7-9|-
TGTGCCAGCAGCTTAATTGCGGCAGGGGGCAATCAGCCCCAGCATTTT
CASSLIAAGGNQPQHF
>TRBJ2-1|TRBV7-7|TRBD2
TGTGCTAGCAGCTTATTTTACGGCGGGAGATATCACAATGAGCAGTTCTTC
CASSLFYGGRYHNEQFF
>TRBJ2-1|TRBV7-8|TRBD2
TGTGCCAGCAGCGCCACCGGGACTAGCGGCTCCTACAATGAGCAGTTCTTC
CASSATGTSGSYNEQFF
>TRBJ1-4|TRBV30|-
TGTGCCTGGAGCGACTGGTCCTTAGAGGGTGAAAAACTGTTTTTT
CAWSDWSLEGEKLFF
>TRBJ2-2|TRBV10-3|TRBD1
TGTGCCATCAGTGTGGACAGGGGAAAGGCCGGGGAGCTGTTTTTT
CAISVDRGKAGELFF
>TRBJ1-2|TRBV6-5|-
TGTGCCAGCAGTTACGCGTCTCAAAACTATGGCTACACCTTC
CASSYASQNYGYTF
>TRBJ1-3|TRBV2|TRBD1
TGTGCCAGCAGTGAAGAGGGGACAGGGGGAAACACCATATATTTT
CASSEEGTGGNTIYF